This TCR beta chain was observed in a study of Tregs in tolerant kidney transplant recipients (dated by TCRdb to about 2019). For the study in its entirety: Before combined kidney and bone marrow transplantation, this study identified donor-specific regulatory T cells using TCRbeta sequencing and then followed those same cells after transplant.

For TCRbeta CDR3 sequencing, genomic DNA was extracted from sorted cells using the QIAGEN DNeasy Blood and Tissue Kit. High-throughput TCRbeta CDR3 sequencing, which included PCR amplification with bias correction and internal controls, was done commercially through immunoSEQ. Processing in the source paper ran as follows. A unique productive TCRbeta sequence was defined by the CDR3 nucleotide sequence when primers matched, and otherwise by the CDR3 amino acid sequence together with the Vbeta and Jbeta genes. As a correction for sorting error, sequences shared between sorted populations at a frequency ratio of 2:1 or less were discarded, and the remaining shared sequences were assigned to the higher population. Donor-reactive sequences were defined as at least 5-fold expanded in CFSE-low cells versus unstimulated cells, with frequency of at least 0.01% in CFSE-low cells. Jensen-Shannon divergence calculated on the top 100 TCRbeta sequences ranked by frequency was used to measure repertoire divergence. For any sample with multiple sequencing runs, sorting error was corrected in each run separately before the runs were pooled. In its TCRdb copy, this immuneACCESS table keeps in-frame sequences only and misses some clones. Where compared with another copy, unresolved V genes explain less than half of these, and the others have no known cause. V, J and clone size are those of that table, while D and trimming were read from the DNA. This sample's table contains over a thousand clones. Jointly, the top ten make up less than 45% of the sample.

The transplants used related donors with nonmyeloablative bone marrow transplantation, and mixed chimerism in the human trials was transient. Unstimulated Tregs (CD4+CD25+CD127-), CD4+ non-Tregs (CD4+CD25-), CD4 and CD8 cells were FACS-sorted from thawed PBMCs. The patients were a handful of recipients of combined kidney and bone marrow transplants from the ITN036ST trial, and samples were available only for these trial subjects. Healthy control blood was separated into PBMCs by Ficoll density gradient and cryopreserved, and patient PBMCs were collected both before and after transplant. In regard to this clone: What antigen it recognizes has not been identified. From the germline J gene comes the end of the CDR3, since the read stops 3 residues before it.

V sheds 4 bases and J sheds 1 base, leaving 9 bases between their ends. Its CDR3 holds 13 amino acids, cysteine through phenylalanine. Of the CDR3's DNA, 30 bases were read; they are in frame from base 1. Results the study describes overall, beyond this receptor: For some patients, the PCR primers changed as time went on, which meant samples from those patients could not be compared with one another at the nucleotide level. In tolerant patients, the expansion of donor-specific Tregs was greater than global Treg expansion, suggesting that the expansion was antigen-driven rather than nonspecific. Biological reproducibility was not directly assessed, although technical replication error appeared to be minimal. Because the study included only a small number of patients, the results must be confirmed in larger populations and under other immunosuppression protocols. The most biologically relevant and donor-specific TCRbeta repertoire appeared to be identified by expanding Tregs with activated donor B cells.

Here the sequenced sample was CD4+ T cells from blood (PBMCs), taken about 15 months after the transplant. This sequence uses TRBV5-3 and TRBJ2-7, and the D gene may be TRBD1, 6 bases matching. TRBV5-3 is placed among ORFs of uncertain function. The sequence came from a human patient who received a combined kidney and bone marrow transplant. Some T cells seen after a transplant may have their origin in the graft donor. The covered CDR3 bases are TGTGCCAGAAGCCCACAGGGTTCCTACGAG. This encodes CARSPQGSYE. The whole CDR3 protein reads CARSPQGSYEQYF.